This is a list of T cell receptor beta chains from one sample in a study of T-cell reconstitution after alpha-beta-depleted transplantation in children. TCRdb re-called the PCR reads through MiXCR, storing one row per CDR3 protein. The repertoire holds about 610,000 distinct CDR3 sequences, with under 12% as singletons. Sample: PBMCs from the stem cell graft donor, taken from the stem cell graft. These receptor sequences come from a human donor who donated a stem cell graft to a child with acute myeloid leukemia. Each CDR3 is given with its conserved first and last residue. Each record gives: CDR3 DNA, CDR3 protein, D gene, clone size, V gene, J gene. A D gene is named only where the DNA matches it firmly. Size is omitted from some rows. Given values are once, few, many or a class for expanded clones.

CDR3 DNA: TGTGCCAGCAGCCCCGACTCGGCGAGGGCCAACGTCCTGACTTTC
CDR3 protein: CASSPDSARANVLTF
D gene: -
clone size: few
V gene: TRBV12-3/TRBV12-4
J gene: TRBJ2-6

CDR3 DNA: TGTGCCAGCAGCTTAAGGCTAGACCAAGAGACCCAGTACTTC
CDR3 protein: CASSLRLDQETQYF
D gene: -
clone size: few
V gene: TRBV7-9
J gene: TRBJ2-5

CDR3 DNA: TGTGCCAGCAGCAACGTGGGGTCAGGCGAGCAGTACTTC
CDR3 protein: CASSNVGSGEQYF
D gene: -
clone size: many
V gene: TRBV7-2
J gene: TRBJ2-7

CDR3 DNA: TGTGCCAGCAGCCCCACCCGCGGTAGCGGCCCTCCCGAGCAGTACTTC
CDR3 protein: CASSPTRGSGPPEQYF
D gene: -
clone size: many
V gene: TRBV6-1
J gene: TRBJ2-7

CDR3 DNA: TGTGCCAGCAGTCCCTCACGTGGGGCAGGCCAAGAGACCCAGTACTTC
CDR3 protein: CASSPSRGAGQETQYF
D gene: -
clone size: few
V gene: TRBV12-3/TRBV12-4
J gene: TRBJ2-5

CDR3 DNA: TGTGCCAGCAGTTACTCGAGGCAGGGCGGAGAGACCCAGTACTTC
CDR3 protein: CASSYSRQGGETQYF
D gene: -
clone size: -
V gene: TRBV6-5
J gene: TRBJ2-5

CDR3 DNA: TGTGCCAGCAGCCATAGGCCAGGACTAAACAATGAGCAGTTCTTC
CDR3 protein: CASSHRPGLNNEQFF
D gene: -
clone size: few
V gene: TRBV7-2
J gene: TRBJ2-1

CDR3 DNA: TGTGCCAGCAGGGTACAGGGGGACACCGGGGAGCTGTTTTTT
CDR3 protein: CASRVQGDTGELFF
D gene: TRBD1
clone size: -
V gene: TRBV12-3/TRBV12-4
J gene: TRBJ2-2

CDR3 DNA: TGTGCCAGCAGTTACCCGGCCTGGGGACTACTGAACACTGAAGCTTTCTTT
CDR3 protein: CASSYPAWGLLNTEAFF
D gene: -
clone size: many
V gene: TRBV6-5
J gene: TRBJ1-1

CDR3 DNA: TGCAGCGTTATGGGACAGGGGCTCAATCAGCCCCAGCATTTT
CDR3 protein: CSVMGQGLNQPQHF
D gene: TRBD1
clone size: few
V gene: TRBV29-1
J gene: TRBJ1-5

CDR3 DNA: TGCAGTGCTAGAGATATGGATCTGGAGCCTGGGGCCAACGTCCTGACTTTC
CDR3 protein: CSARDMDLEPGANVLTF
D gene: -
clone size: many
V gene: TRBV20-1
J gene: TRBJ2-6

CDR3 DNA: TGCAGTGCTAGTGTGGCAAACTACGAGCAGTACTTC
CDR3 protein: CSASVANYEQYF
D gene: -
clone size: many
V gene: TRBV20-1
J gene: TRBJ2-7

CDR3 DNA: TGTGCCACCTGCCCAAGACTAGCGGGAGACATAAGTTCCTACGAGCAGTACTTC
CDR3 protein: CATCPRLAGDISSYEQYF
D gene: TRBD2
clone size: -
V gene: TRBV3-1
J gene: TRBJ2-7

CDR3 DNA: TGTGCCAGCAGTTTACTACTGGGGGAGCTGTTTTTT
CDR3 protein: CASSLLLGELFF
D gene: -
clone size: few
V gene: TRBV28
J gene: TRBJ2-2

CDR3 DNA: TGTGCCAGCAGCCCCCGGACAGGGGGCGAATCCGGCTATGGCTACACCTTC
CDR3 protein: CASSPRTGGESGYGYTF
D gene: TRBD1
clone size: -
V gene: TRBV9
J gene: TRBJ1-2

CDR3 DNA: TGCGCCAGCAGCTTGGGGCCCCCTTTGACAGATACGCAGTATTTT
CDR3 protein: CASSLGPPLTDTQYF
D gene: -
clone size: -
V gene: TRBV5-1
J gene: TRBJ2-3

CDR3 DNA: TGTGCCAGCAGCCAAGATCGGGGTTCTTACGAGCAGTACTTC
CDR3 protein: CASSQDRGSYEQYF
D gene: -
clone size: many
V gene: TRBV4-3
J gene: TRBJ2-7

CDR3 DNA: TGTGCCAGCAGTTACTCGACAGGGGGAAATTCACCCCTCCACTTT
CDR3 protein: CASSYSTGGNSPLHF
D gene: TRBD1
clone size: few
V gene: TRBV6-5
J gene: TRBJ1-6

CDR3 DNA: TGTGCCAGCAGCCCACTAGTCACCGGGGAGCTGTTTTTT
CDR3 protein: CASSPLVTGELFF
D gene: -
clone size: many
V gene: TRBV7-8
J gene: TRBJ2-2

CDR3 DNA: TGTGCCAGCAGTCTTCAGTTTGAAGCTTTCTTT
CDR3 protein: CASSLQFEAFF
D gene: -
clone size: few
V gene: TRBV6-2/TRBV6-3
J gene: TRBJ1-1

CDR3 DNA: TGTGCCACCAGTGACCCCCGGGCCCAGAGGTACCAAGAGACCCAGTACTTC
CDR3 protein: CATSDPRAQRYQETQYF
D gene: -
clone size: -
V gene: TRBV24-1
J gene: TRBJ2-5

CDR3 DNA: TGTGCCAGCAGTGGCCTGGGACTAGCGGAGCAGTTCTTC
CDR3 protein: CASSGLGLAEQFF
D gene: TRBD2
clone size: many
V gene: TRBV9
J gene: TRBJ2-1

CDR3 DNA: TGTGCCAGCAGCCGGGGAAGAGGGGGCAATCAGCCCCAGCATTTT
CDR3 protein: CASSRGRGGNQPQHF
D gene: -
clone size: many
V gene: TRBV5-6
J gene: TRBJ1-5

CDR3 DNA: TGCAGCGCTGAAACAGGGAGCTCCTACGAGCAGTACTTC
CDR3 protein: CSAETGSSYEQYF
D gene: -
clone size: -
V gene: TRBV29-1
J gene: TRBJ2-7

CDR3 DNA: TGTGCCAGCAGTCCCATACAGGGGGCCAATCAGCCCCAGCATTTT
CDR3 protein: CASSPIQGANQPQHF
D gene: TRBD1
clone size: -
V gene: TRBV25-1
J gene: TRBJ1-5

CDR3 DNA: TGTGCCATCAATGGGGGCGGGGAGACCCAGTACTTC
CDR3 protein: CAINGGGETQYF
D gene: -
clone size: -
V gene: TRBV10-3
J gene: TRBJ2-5

CDR3 DNA: TGCAGTGCTAGAGCGGGACGAAATTATGGCTACACCTTC
CDR3 protein: CSARAGRNYGYTF
D gene: -
clone size: many
V gene: TRBV20-1
J gene: TRBJ1-2

CDR3 DNA: TGTGCCAGCAGCCCCGGGAGAGTAGATGAGCAGTTCTTC
CDR3 protein: CASSPGRVDEQFF
D gene: -
clone size: -
V gene: TRBV7-9
J gene: TRBJ2-1

CDR3 DNA: TGTGCCAGCAGTTACTCTGAGCGGAGCTTACAAGAGACCCAGTACTTC
CDR3 protein: CASSYSERSLQETQYF
D gene: -
clone size: -
V gene: TRBV6-2/TRBV6-3
J gene: TRBJ2-5

CDR3 DNA: TGTGCCAGCGGAAGTCCGTCCTACGAGCAGTACTTC
CDR3 protein: CASGSPSYEQYF
D gene: -
clone size: few
V gene: TRBV2
J gene: TRBJ2-7

CDR3 DNA: TGTGCCAGCAGTTACTCCACTAGCGGGATATCTTTTCCGTTCTTC
CDR3 protein: CASSYSTSGISFPFF
D gene: TRBD2
clone size: many
V gene: TRBV6-5
J gene: TRBJ2-1

CDR3 DNA: TGTGCCAGCAGCTCGAAAGGGACAGGGGACCTCTCTGGGGCCAACGTCCTGACTTTC
CDR3 protein: CASSSKGTGDLSGANVLTF
D gene: TRBD1
clone size: many
V gene: TRBV11-1
J gene: TRBJ2-6

CDR3 DNA: TGTGCCAGCAGTGACCCGACTAGCGCAAGCTACGAGCAGTACTTC
CDR3 protein: CASSDPTSASYEQYF
D gene: TRBD2
clone size: few
V gene: TRBV25-1
J gene: TRBJ2-7

CDR3 DNA: TGTGCCATCAGTGACCTCACGAACAATGAGCAGTTCTTC
CDR3 protein: CAISDLTNNEQFF
D gene: -
clone size: many
V gene: TRBV10-3
J gene: TRBJ2-1

CDR3 DNA: TGTGCCAGCTCACCACTCGGGTTCTCCTACGAGCAGTACTTC
CDR3 protein: CASSPLGFSYEQYF
D gene: -
clone size: many
V gene: TRBV18
J gene: TRBJ2-7

CDR3 DNA: TGTGCCAGCAGCGGCCCCGGACTGACCTACGAGCAGTACTTC
CDR3 protein: CASSGPGLTYEQYF
D gene: -
clone size: few
V gene: TRBV9
J gene: TRBJ2-7

CDR3 DNA: TGCAGTGCTAGCCTGACAGGACCTAATGAGCAGTTCTTC
CDR3 protein: CSASLTGPNEQFF
D gene: -
clone size: few
V gene: TRBV20-1
J gene: TRBJ2-1

CDR3 DNA: TGTGCCAGCAGCCCCGAGCGGGGTATGAACACTGAAGCTTTCTTT
CDR3 protein: CASSPERGMNTEAFF
D gene: -
clone size: once
V gene: TRBV7-9
J gene: TRBJ1-1

CDR3 DNA: TGCAGCGCCGGGACGGCGGAAGGCTACACCTTC
CDR3 protein: CSAGTAEGYTF
D gene: -
clone size: few
V gene: TRBV29-1
J gene: TRBJ1-2